This TCR beta chain was captured by sequencing in a study of cytomegalovirus exposure and HLA in healthy donors. Primers included in the PCR were 60 Vbeta and 13 Jbeta primers. The table came from immunoSEQ multiplex PCR; TCRdb's copy has only in-frame clones and leaves some out. The sample has about 180,000 clones; 82% are singletons. V was clipped by 2 bases and J by 0 bases; unmatched bases: 10. The CDR3 extends over 17 amino acids. Germline V gene lookup returns CDR1 SGHTA and CDR2 FQGNSA. V gene TRBV7-2 combines with J gene TRBJ2-7, with 7 bases aligning to TRBD2. Sequencing was performed on PBMCs. The sequence came from a man in his forties in good health and CMV-seronegative. CDR3 DNA sequence: TGTGCCAGCAGCTTATTCGGCGGGGGAGTCGGCTCCTACGAGCAGTACTTC. Amino acid sequence: CASSLFGGGVGSYEQYF.